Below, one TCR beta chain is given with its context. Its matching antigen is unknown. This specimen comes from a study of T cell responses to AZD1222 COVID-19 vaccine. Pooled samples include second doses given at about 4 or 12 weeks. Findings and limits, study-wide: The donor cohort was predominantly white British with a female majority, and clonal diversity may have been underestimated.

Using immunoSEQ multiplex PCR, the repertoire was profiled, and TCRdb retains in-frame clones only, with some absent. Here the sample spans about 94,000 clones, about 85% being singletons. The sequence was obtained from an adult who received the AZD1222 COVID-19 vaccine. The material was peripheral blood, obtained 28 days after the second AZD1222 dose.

The chain's CDR3 is CASSPARIGQVGEQYF. CDR3 DNA: TGTGCCAGCAGCCCCGCAAGGATTGGACAGGTGGGCGAGCAGTACTTC. The chain links TRBV5-5 to TRBJ2-7, with 7 bases identical to TRBD1. The CDR3 has 16 amino acids. Germline V gives CDR1 SGHKS, CDR2 YYEKEE (reference sequence). The V and J ends lost 4 bases and 6 bases, in that order; junction bases with no gene match: 16.